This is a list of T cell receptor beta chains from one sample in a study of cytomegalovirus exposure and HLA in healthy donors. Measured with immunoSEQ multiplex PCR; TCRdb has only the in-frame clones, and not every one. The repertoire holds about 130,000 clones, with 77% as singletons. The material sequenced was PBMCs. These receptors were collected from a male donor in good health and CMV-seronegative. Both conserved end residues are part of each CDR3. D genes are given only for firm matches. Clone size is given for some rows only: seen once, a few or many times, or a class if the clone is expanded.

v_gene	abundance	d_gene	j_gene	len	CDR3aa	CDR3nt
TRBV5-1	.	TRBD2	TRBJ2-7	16	CASSSEVLAGEGEQYF	TGCGCCAGCAGCTCGGAGGTGCTAGCGGGAGAAGGCGAGCAGTACTTC
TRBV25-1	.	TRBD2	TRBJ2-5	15	CASSEYRGRRETQYF	TGTGCCAGCAGTGAATATCGCGGGAGGCGGGAGACCCAGTACTTC
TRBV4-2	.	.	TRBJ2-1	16	CASSPRGFISYNEQFF	TGTGCCAGCAGCCCACGCGGGTTTATCTCCTACAATGAGCAGTTCTTC
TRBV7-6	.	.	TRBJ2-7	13	CASSLAGGYEQYF	TGTGCCAGCAGCTTAGCAGGGGGCTACGAGCAGTACTTC
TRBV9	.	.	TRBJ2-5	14	CASSVGTVQETQYF	TGTGCCAGCAGCGTAGGCACAGTCCAAGAGACCCAGTACTTC
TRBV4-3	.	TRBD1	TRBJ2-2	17	CASSQVTGGAVTGELFF	TGCGCCAGCAGCCAAGTGACAGGGGGCGCGGTAACCGGGGAGCTGTTTTTT
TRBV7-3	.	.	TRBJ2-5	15	CASSLWAGAQETQYF	TGTGCCAGCAGCCTATGGGCAGGGGCTCAAGAGACCCAGTACTTC
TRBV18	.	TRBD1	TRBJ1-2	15	CASSPPDRVFYGYTF	TGTGCCAGCTCACCACCAGACAGGGTCTTCTATGGCTACACCTTC
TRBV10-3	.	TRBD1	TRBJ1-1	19	CAIRGGSTGGSGMNTEAFF	TGTGCCATCAGGGGAGGCTCGACAGGGGGCTCGGGCATGAACACTGAAGCTTTCTTT
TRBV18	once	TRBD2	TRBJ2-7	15	CASSPSLAGTYEQYF	TGTGCCAGCTCACCAAGCCTAGCGGGAACCTACGAGCAGTACTTC
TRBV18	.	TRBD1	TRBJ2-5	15	CASSPLTGAGETQYF	TGTGCCAGCTCACCGCTGACAGGGGCCGGGGAGACCCAGTACTTC
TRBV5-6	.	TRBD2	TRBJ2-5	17	CASSYLRASGSQETQYF	TGTGCCAGCAGTTACCTAAGGGCTAGCGGGAGCCAGGAGACCCAGTACTTC
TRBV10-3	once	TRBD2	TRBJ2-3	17	CAISESTVGGTSDTQYF	TGTGCCATCAGTGAGTCGACGGTGGGGGGGACGTCCGATACGCAGTATTTT
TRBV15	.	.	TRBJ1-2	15	CATSSGEAARYGYTF	TGTGCCACCAGCAGTGGGGAGGCGGCCCGATATGGCTACACCTTC
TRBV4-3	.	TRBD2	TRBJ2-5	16	CASSQVRTSGVGTQYF	TGCGCCAGCAGCCAAGTCCGTACTAGCGGGGTAGGGACCCAGTACTTC
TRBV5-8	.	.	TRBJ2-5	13	CASSGGKGETQYF	TGTGCCAGCAGTGGGGGGAAAGGAGAGACCCAGTACTTC
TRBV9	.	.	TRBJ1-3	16	CASSVGTGLSGNTIYF	TGTGCCAGCAGCGTAGGAACAGGTCTCTCTGGAAACACCATATATTTT
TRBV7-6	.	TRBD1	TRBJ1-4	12	CASSSPGGKLFF	TGTGCCAGCAGCTCTCCAGGGGGGAAACTGTTTTTT
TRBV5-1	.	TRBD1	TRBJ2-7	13	CASSWDRGNEQYF	TGCGCCAGCAGCTGGGACAGGGGGAACGAGCAGTACTTC
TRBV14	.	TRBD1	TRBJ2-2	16	CASSQHTGGPTGELFF	TGTGCCAGCAGCCAACACACAGGGGGTCCCACCGGGGAGCTGTTTTTT
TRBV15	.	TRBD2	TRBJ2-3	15	CATSRASGGTDTQYF	TGTGCCACCAGCAGGGCTAGCGGCGGCACAGATACGCAGTATTTT
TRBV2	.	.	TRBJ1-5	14	CASSESRGYQPQHF	TGTGCCAGCAGTGAGAGCAGGGGTTATCAGCCCCAGCATTTT
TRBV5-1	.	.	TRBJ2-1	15	CASSYWTGPGNEQFF	TGCGCCAGCAGCTACTGGACTGGCCCTGGTAATGAGCAGTTCTTC
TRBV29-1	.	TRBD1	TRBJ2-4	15	CSVEDPATHGDSQYF	TGCAGCGTTGAAGATCCGGCCACGCACGGGGACAGTCAGTACTTC
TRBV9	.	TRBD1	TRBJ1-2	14	CASSVAGTGVGYTF	TGTGCCAGCAGCGTCGCCGGGACAGGGGTGGGCTACACCTTC
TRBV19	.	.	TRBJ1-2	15	CASSVPQGFGYGYTF	TGTGCCAGTAGTGTACCCCAGGGTTTCGGCTATGGCTACACCTTC
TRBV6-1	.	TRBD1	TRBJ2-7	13	CATTTGEHYEQYF	TGTGCCACTACGACAGGGGAACACTACGAGCAGTACTTC
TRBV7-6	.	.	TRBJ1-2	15	CASSSSYVTVDGYTF	TGTGCCAGCAGCTCGTCGTATGTGACAGTAGATGGCTACACCTTC
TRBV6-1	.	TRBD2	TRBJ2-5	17	CASSEHRGGGGGETQYF	TGTGCCAGCAGTGAACATCGAGGCGGAGGCGGGGGAGAGACCCAGTACTTC